This paragraph reports one T cell receptor (beta chain). The antigen is undetermined. Germline V CDR1 and CDR2: KGHSH, LQKENI. V was trimmed by 5 bases and J by 2 bases, leaving 6 bases between them. CDR3 size: 13 residues. PCR employed 60 Vbeta and 13 Jbeta primers. TCRdb's table, derived via immunoSEQ multiplex PCR, lists solely in-frame clones and lacks some. The table records more than 150,000 clones, 65% to 80% of them present only once. These data come from a study of cytomegalovirus exposure and HLA in healthy donors. Study-level results: Testing in vitro showed three CMV-associated chains specific for CMV antigens. Roughly uniform depth of sequencing across donors was assumed in presence/absence analyses. About 87% or about 30% of the time was how often most TCR beta V segments were productive, according to an earlier analysis.

This chain links TRBV18 with TRBJ1-4; TRBD1 is a possible D gene (6 bases). The source material was PBMCs. This clonotype originated in a woman in her twenties or thirties in good health and CMV-seropositive. In nucleotides, the CDR3 is TGTGCCAGCTCAAGGGGGACTAATGAAAAACTGTTTTTT. It specifies CASSRGTNEKLFF.